Listed here is a single T cell receptor beta chain. This sample stems from a study of blood T cell repertoires in COVID-19. Turning to the study itself: The origin of the acute and convalescent COVID-19 samples was the United States, Italy and Spain. Sources were T cells, B-cell-depleted T cells, or PBMCs; the material itself was cDNA or gDNA.

Per the original data handling: Counts of nucleated cells, estimated from reference gene primer amplification, were obtained. Profiling relied on immunoSEQ multiplex PCR, and the TCRdb table lists in-frame clones only, not all of them. V and J calls and clone size are those listed in that table; D and trimming were worked out from the DNA. This sample yields 110,000 or so clones, of which more than 65% are seen a single time; under 2% belongs to the top ten. The CDR3 spans 16 residues. V lost 0 bases to trimming and J lost 0 bases, with 11 bases between them. The germline gives CDR1 MNHNS, CDR2 SASEGT.

This chain joins TRBV6-1 and TRBJ1-1; TRBD1 might be the D (6 bases). Sequencing input: peripheral blood. The sequence was collected from a man aged 50 or older with acute or convalescent COVID-19. The CDR3 loop is CASSEAGTTMNTEAFF. Written as DNA, the CDR3 is TGTGCCAGCAGTGAAGCCGGGACAACCATGAACACTGAAGCTTTCTTT.